This T cell receptor (beta chain) was recorded in a study of T-cell reconstitution after alpha-beta-depleted transplantation in children. As it was prepared, the TCRbeta library received unique molecular identifiers. MiXCR, applied by TCRdb to the PCR reads, yields one record per CDR3 protein. The sample includes 600,000 to 700,000 distinct CDR3 sequences, around a sixth of them seen just once. The receptor's source is a human donor who donated a stem cell graft to a child with acute myeloid leukemia. Sequenced material: PBMCs from the stem cell graft donor, taken from the stem cell graft.

This CDR3 reads CSAFPGGSGGVDTQYF. The CDR3 nucleotides are TGCAGTGCTTTCCCAGGGGGTAGCGGGGGGGTGGATACGCAGTATTTT. V and J are TRBV20-1 and TRBJ2-3; 11 nucleotides match TRBD2. This CDR3 contains 16 residues. V was clipped by 5 bases and J by 6 bases; unmatched bases: 13. The germline CDR1 and CDR2 sequences are DFQATT and SNEGSKA (reference sequence).